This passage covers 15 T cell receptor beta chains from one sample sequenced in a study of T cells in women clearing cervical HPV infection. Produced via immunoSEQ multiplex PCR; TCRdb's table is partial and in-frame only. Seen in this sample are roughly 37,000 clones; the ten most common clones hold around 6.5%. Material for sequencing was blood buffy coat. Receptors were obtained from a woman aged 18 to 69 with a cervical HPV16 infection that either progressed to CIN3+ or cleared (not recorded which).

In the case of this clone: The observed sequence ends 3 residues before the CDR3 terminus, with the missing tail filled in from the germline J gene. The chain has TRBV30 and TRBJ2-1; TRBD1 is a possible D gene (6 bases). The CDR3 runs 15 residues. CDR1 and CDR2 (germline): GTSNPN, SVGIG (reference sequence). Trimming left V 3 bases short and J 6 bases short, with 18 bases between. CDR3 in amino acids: CAWRRDTTFPNEQFF. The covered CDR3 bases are TGTGCCTGGAGACGGGACACCACGTTCCCCAATGAG.

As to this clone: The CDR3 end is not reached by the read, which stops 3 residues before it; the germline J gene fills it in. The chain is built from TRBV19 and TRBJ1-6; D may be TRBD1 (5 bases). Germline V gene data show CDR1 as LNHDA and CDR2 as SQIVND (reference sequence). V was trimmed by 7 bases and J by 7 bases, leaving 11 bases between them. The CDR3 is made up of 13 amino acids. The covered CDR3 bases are TGTGCCAGTACGGGGGGTTACAATTCACCC. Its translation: CASTGGYNSP. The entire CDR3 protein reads CASTGGYNSPLHF. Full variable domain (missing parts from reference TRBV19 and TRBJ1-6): DGGITQSPKYLFRKEGQNVTLSCEQNLNHDAMYWYRQDPGQGLRLIYYSQIVNDFQKGDIAEGYSVSREKKESFPLTVTSAQKNPTAFYLCASTGGYNSPLHFGNGTRLTVT.

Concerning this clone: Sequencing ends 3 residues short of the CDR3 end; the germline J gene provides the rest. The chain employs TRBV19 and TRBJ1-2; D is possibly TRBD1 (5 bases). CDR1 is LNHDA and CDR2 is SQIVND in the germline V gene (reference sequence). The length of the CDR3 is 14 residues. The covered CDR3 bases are TGTGCCAGTAGTATTCGACTAGCCGGAGGGGAC. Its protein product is CASSIRLAGGD. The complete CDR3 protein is CASSIRLAGGDYTF.

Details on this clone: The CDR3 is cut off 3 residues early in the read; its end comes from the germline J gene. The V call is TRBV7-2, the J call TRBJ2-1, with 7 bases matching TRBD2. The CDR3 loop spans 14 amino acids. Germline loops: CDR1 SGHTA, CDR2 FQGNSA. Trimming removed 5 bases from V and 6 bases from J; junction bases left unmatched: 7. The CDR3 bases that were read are TGTGCCAGCAGCCCGCGCGGGAGAGGCAATGAG. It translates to CASSPRGRGNE. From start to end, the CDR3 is CASSPRGRGNEQFF.

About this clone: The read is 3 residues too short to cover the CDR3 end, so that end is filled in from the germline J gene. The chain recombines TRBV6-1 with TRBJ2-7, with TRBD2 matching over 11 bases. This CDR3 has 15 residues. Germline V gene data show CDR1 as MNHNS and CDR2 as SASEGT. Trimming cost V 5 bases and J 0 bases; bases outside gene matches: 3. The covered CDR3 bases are TGTGCCAGCAGTCAAGGGACTAGCGGCTCCTACGAG. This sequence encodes CASSQGTSGSYE. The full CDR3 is CASSQGTSGSYEQYF.

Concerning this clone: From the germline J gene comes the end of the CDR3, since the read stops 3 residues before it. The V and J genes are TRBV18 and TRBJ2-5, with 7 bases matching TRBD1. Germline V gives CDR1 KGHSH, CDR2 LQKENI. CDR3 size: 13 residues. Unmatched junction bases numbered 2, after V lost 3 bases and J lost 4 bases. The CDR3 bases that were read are TGTGCCAGCTCACCGAACAGGGGAGAGACC. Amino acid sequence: CASSPNRGET. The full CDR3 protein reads CASSPNRGETQYF.

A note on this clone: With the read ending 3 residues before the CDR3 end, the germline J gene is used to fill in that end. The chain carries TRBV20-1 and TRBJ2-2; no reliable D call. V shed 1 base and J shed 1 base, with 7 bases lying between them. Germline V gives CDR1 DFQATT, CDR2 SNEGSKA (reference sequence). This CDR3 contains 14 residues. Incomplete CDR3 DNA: TGCAGTGCTAGAGCGGGTCAGAACACCGGGGAG. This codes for CSARAGQNTGE. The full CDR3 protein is CSARAGQNTGELFF.

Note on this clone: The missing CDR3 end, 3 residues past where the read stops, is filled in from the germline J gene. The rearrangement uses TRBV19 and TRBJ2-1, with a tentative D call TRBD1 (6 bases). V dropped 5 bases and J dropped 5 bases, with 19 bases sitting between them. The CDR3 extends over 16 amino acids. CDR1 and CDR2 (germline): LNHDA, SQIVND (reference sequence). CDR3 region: CASSRPGQVPHNEQFF. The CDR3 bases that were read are TGTGCCAGTAGTCGACCGGGACAAGTCCCTCACAATGAG. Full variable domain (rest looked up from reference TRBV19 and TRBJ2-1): DGGITQSPKYLFRKEGQNVTLSCEQNLNHDAMYWYRQDPGQGLRLIYYSQIVNDFQKGDIAEGYSVSREKKESFPLTVTSAQKNPTAFYLCASSRPGQVPHNEQFFGPGTRLTVL.

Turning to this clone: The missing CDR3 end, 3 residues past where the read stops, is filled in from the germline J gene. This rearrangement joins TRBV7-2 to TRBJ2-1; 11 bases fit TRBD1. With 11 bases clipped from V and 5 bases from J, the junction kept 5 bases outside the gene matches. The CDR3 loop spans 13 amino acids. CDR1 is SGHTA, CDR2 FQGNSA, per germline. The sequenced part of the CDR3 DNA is TGTGCCGGAGGACAGGGGGCGAACAATGAG. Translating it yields CAGGQGANNE. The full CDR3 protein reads CAGGQGANNEQFF.

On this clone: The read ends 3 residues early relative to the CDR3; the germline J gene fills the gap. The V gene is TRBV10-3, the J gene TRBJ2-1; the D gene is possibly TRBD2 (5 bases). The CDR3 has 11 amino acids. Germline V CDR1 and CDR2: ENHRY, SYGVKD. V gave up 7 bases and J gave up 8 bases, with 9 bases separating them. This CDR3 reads CAIMGGYEQFF. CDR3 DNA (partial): TGTGCCATCATGGGCGGGTATGAG.

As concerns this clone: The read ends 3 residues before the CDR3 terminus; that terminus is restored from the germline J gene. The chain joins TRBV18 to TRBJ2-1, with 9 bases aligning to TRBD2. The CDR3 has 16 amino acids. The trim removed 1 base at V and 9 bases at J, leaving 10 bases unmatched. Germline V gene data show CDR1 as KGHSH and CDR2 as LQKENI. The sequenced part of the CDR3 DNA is TGTGCCAGCTCACCACTGAGGGGACTAGCTGGGAGTGAG. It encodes CASSPLRGLAGSE. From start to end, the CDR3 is CASSPLRGLAGSEQFF.

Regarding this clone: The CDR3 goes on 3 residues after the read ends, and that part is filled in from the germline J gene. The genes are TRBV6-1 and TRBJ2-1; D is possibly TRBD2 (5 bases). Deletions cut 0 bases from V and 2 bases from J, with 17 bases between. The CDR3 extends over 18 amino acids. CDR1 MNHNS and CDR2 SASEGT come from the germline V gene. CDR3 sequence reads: CASSEAISGGPAYNEQFF. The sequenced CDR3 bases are TGTGCCAGCAGTGAAGCGATATCTGGCGGGCCAGCCTACAATGAG.

CDR3 amino acids: CATPGRETETQYF. CDR3 DNA (partial): TGTGCCACCCCCGGCAGGGAGACGGAGACC. J is TRBJ2-5 and V is TRBV19; D may correspond to TRBD1 or TRBD2 (5 bases each). Coverage ceases 3 residues before the CDR3 finishes, and the germline J gene fills in the end. Germline CDR1 reads LNHDA; CDR2 reads SQIVND (reference sequence). Trimming removed 10 bases at V and 5 bases at J, with 17 bases between. This CDR3 has 13 amino acids. Supplemented by reference TRBV19 and TRBJ2-5, the full variable domain reads DGGITQSPKYLFRKEGQNVTLSCEQNLNHDAMYWYRQDPGQGLRLIYYSQIVNDFQKGDIAEGYSVSREKKESFPLTVTSAQKNPTAFYLCATPGRETETQYFGPGTRLLVL.

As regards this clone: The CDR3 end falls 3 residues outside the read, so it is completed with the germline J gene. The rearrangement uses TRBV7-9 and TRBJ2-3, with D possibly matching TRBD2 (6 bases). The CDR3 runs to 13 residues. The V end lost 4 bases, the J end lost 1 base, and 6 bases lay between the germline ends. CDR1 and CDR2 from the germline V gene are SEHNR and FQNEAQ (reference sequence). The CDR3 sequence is CASSSSGTDTQYF. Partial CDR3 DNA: TGTGCCAGCAGCTCTAGCGGCACAGATACG.

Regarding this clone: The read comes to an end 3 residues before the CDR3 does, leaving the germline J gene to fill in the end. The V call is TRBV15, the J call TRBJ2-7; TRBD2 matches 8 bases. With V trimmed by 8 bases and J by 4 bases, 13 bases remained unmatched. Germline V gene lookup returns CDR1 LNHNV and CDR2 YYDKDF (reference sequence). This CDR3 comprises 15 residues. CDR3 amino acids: CATRSGAGVGYEQYF. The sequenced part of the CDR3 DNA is TGTGCCACCCGATCCGGAGCGGGAGTGGGTTACGAG.